Below are 30 T cell receptor beta chains sequenced from a single sample in a study of CD8 T cells in Susac syndrome. After extraction with the RNeasy kit, roughly 0.5 to 1 ug of the RNA was reverse transcribed using random hexamers. TCRdb reprocessed the immunoSEQ multiplex PCR reads with MiXCR, giving one entry per CDR3 protein. The table includes about 430,000 distinct CDR3 sequences, 85% detected once. The sequencing sample was made of CD8+ T cells from PBMCs. Source of these receptors: a human donor with multiple sclerosis.

The chain uses TRBV5-1 and TRBJ1-6, with no clear D. The CDR3 has 14 residues. V lost 0 bases to trimming and J lost 11 bases, with 12 bases between them. CDR1 is SGHRS, CDR2 YFSETQ, per germline. The chain's CDR3 is CASSLDSLDPPLHF. CDR3 nucleotide sequence: TGCGCCAGCAGCTTGGACAGCCTTGACCCACCCCTCCACTTT. Full variable domain (missing parts from reference TRBV5-1 and TRBJ1-6): KAGVTQTPRYLIKTRGQQVTLSCSPISGHRSVSWYQQTPGQGLQFLFEYFSETQRNKGNFPGRFSGRQFSNSRSEMNVSTLELGDSALYLCASSLDSLDPPLHFGNGTRLTVT.

This chain joins TRBV4-1 and TRBJ1-6; no definite D call. The CDR3 loop spans 16 amino acids. The V and J ends lost 4 bases and 8 bases respectively, with 18 bases between them. Germline lookup yields CDR1 MGHRA and CDR2 YSYEKL. The CDR3 spells CASSLRPGLGDSPLHF. Written as DNA, the CDR3 is TGCGCCAGCAGCCTTCGTCCGGGTCTCGGAGATTCACCCCTCCACTTT.

The genes are TRBV30 and TRBJ1-2; D is possibly TRBD1 (5 bases). CDR1 is GTSNPN, CDR2 SVGIG, per germline (reference sequence). This CDR3 is 15 amino acids long. Trimming shortened V by 1 base and J by 0 bases, and 12 bases separated the two germline ends. The CDR3: CAWSDPRDPNYGYTF. The CDR3 coding sequence is TGTGCCTGGAGTGATCCTCGGGACCCTAACTATGGCTACACCTTC.

The genes are TRBV19 and TRBJ1-1; D not resolved. From germline, CDR1 is LNHDA and CDR2 SQIVND (reference sequence). The CDR3 is made up of 12 amino acids. V was pared by 6 bases and J by 6 bases, with 11 bases between. The DNA for the CDR3 is TGTGCCAGTAGACAAAGACACCCTGAAGCTTTCTTT. Amino acids: CASRQRHPEAFF.

The chain carries TRBV28 and TRBJ2-1, with D possibly being TRBD2 (5 bases). Trimming left V 3 bases short and J 3 bases short, with 21 bases between. The CDR3 has 18 residues. CDR1 is MDHEN, CDR2 SYDVKM, per germline. In nucleotides, the CDR3 is TGTGCCAGCAGTTTTAGTACGGGGAGAGGTGTGGACTACAATGAGCAGTTCTTC. Protein: CASSFSTGRGVDYNEQFF.

The CDR3 here is CALDGVAPDTQYF. DNA of the CDR3: TGTGCCCTCGACGGGGTAGCGCCAGATACGCAGTATTTT. V is TRBV7-9 and J is TRBJ2-3; possibly TRBD2 for D (5 bases). Germline CDR1 and CDR2: SEHNR and FQNEAQ (reference sequence). The CDR3 has 13 amino acids. The V and J ends lost 11 bases and 4 bases respectively, with 16 bases between them. Supplemented by reference TRBV7-9 and TRBJ2-3, the full variable domain reads DTGVSQNPRHKITKRGQNVTFRCDPISEHNRLYWYRQTLGQGPEFLTYFQNEAQLEKSRLLSDRFSAERPKGSFSTLEIQRTEQGDSAMYLCALDGVAPDTQYFGPGTRLTVL.

The gene calls are TRBV7-7 and TRBJ2-2; D uncertain. This CDR3 contains 13 residues. Between the trimmed V and J ends, which lost 10 bases and 1 base, there was a span of 10 bases. CDR1 and CDR2 (germline): SSHAT, FNYEAQ (reference sequence). The DNA for the CDR3 is TGTGCCACCCTTACCCGGAACACCGGGGAGCTGTTTTTT. This translates into CATLTRNTGELFF.

The J gene is TRBJ1-2, the V gene TRBV27, with 8 bases fitting TRBD1. Germline assignment: CDR1 MNHEY and CDR2 SMNVEV (reference sequence). CDR3 length equals 12 residues. The V segment lost 8 bases and the J segment 3 bases; nucleotides outside the gene matches: 2. In DNA, the CDR3 is TGTGCCAGCGGGACAGGCCACTATGGCTACACCTTC. Residues: CASGTGHYGYTF.

This chain connects TRBV6-5 to TRBJ2-1; 10 bases fit TRBD2. The germline CDR1 and CDR2 sequences are MNHEY and SVGAGI. After removal of 2 bases from V and 0 bases from J, the junction contained 7 bases not matched to a gene. CDR3 length: 18 residues. DNA for the CDR3: TGTGCCAGCAGTTACAAATTACTAGCGGGAAGCTCCTACAATGAGCAGTTCTTC. This gives the protein CASSYKLLAGSSYNEQFF.

The chain has TRBV4-1 and TRBJ2-2, with D hard to call. Germline loops: CDR1 MGHRA, CDR2 YSYEKL. CDR3 size: 15 residues. Trimming shortened V by 4 bases and J by 2 bases, and 11 bases separated the two germline ends. The CDR3 nucleotides are TGCGCCAGCAGCCTCCAGGAAGGTAACACCGGGGAGCTGTTTTTT. Protein product: CASSLQEGNTGELFF.

The gene calls are TRBV27 and TRBJ2-2; no clear D gene. Trimming stripped 2 bases from V and 3 bases from J, with 13 bases between. CDR1 is MNHEY and CDR2 is SMNVEV in the germline V gene (reference sequence). The CDR3 runs to 16 residues. The DNA for the CDR3 is TGTGCCAGCAGTTTAAATAACGGCGTTTACACCGGGGAGCTGTTTTTT. Translating it yields CASSLNNGVYTGELFF.

The V and J genes are TRBV7-9 and TRBJ1-2; a weak D match, TRBD1 (5 bases). CDR1 is SEHNR and CDR2 is FQNEAQ in the germline V gene (reference sequence). There are 17 residues in the CDR3. With 6 bases removed from V and 4 bases from J, the gap between germline ends came to 24 bases. DNA for the CDR3: TGTGCCAGCAGTTCGGCTGTTCAGTCGGGGCTGGTCTATGGCTACACCTTC. Translated, it gives CASSSAVQSGLVYGYTF.

This chain joins TRBV20-1 and TRBJ2-1; D gene unclear. This CDR3 contains 13 residues. The germline V and J ends were trimmed by 3 bases and 5 bases, with 11 bases remaining between them. The germline gives CDR1 DFQATT, CDR2 SNEGSKA (reference sequence). The CDR3 protein is CSARGYRDNEQFF. Here the CDR3 DNA reads TGCAGTGCTAGGGGCTATCGAGACAATGAGCAGTTCTTC.

The genes are TRBV6-1 and TRBJ2-3; TRBD1 agrees at 11 bases. Germline V gene data show CDR1 as MNHNS and CDR2 as SASEGT. With 1 base clipped from V and 4 bases from J, the junction kept 4 bases outside the gene matches. The CDR3 spans 16 residues. DNA for the CDR3: TGTGCCAGCAGTGAAGTGGACAGGGGGCTGTCAGATACGCAGTATTTT. Its protein product is CASSEVDRGLSDTQYF.

V is TRBV9 and J is TRBJ2-3, with 12 bases fitting TRBD2. CDR3 length: 16 amino acids. J lost 2 bases, V lost 4 bases, and 5 bases had no gene match. CDR1 is SGDLS, CDR2 YYNGEE, per germline. CDR3 residues: CASSFRLAGATDTQYF. CDR3 coding DNA: TGTGCCAGCAGCTTCAGACTAGCGGGAGCCACAGATACGCAGTATTTT.

The chain links TRBV5-1 to TRBJ2-3, with a possible D match to TRBD2 (5 bases). V lost 0 bases to trimming and J lost 6 bases, with 14 bases between them. The CDR3 covers 15 residues. Germline CDR1 and CDR2: SGHRS and YFSETQ. CDR3 amino acids: CASSLGSGGPDTQYF. The CDR3 region has the DNA TGCGCCAGCAGCTTGGGTAGTGGCGGGCCCGATACGCAGTATTTT.

This clonotype was detected a few times. The rearrangement joins TRBV19 to TRBJ2-7, with 9 nucleotides matching TRBD1. Trimming cost V 4 bases and J 2 bases; bases outside gene matches: 3. The CDR3 is made up of 14 amino acids. Per germline, CDR1 LNHDA and CDR2 SQIVND (reference sequence). The CDR3 nucleotides read TGTGCCAGTAGTACCCGGGACAGGGCCTACGAGCAGTACTTC. It encodes CASSTRDRAYEQYF. Combining the CDR3 with reference TRBV19 and TRBJ2-7 gives the whole variable domain DGGITQSPKYLFRKEGQNVTLSCEQNLNHDAMYWYRQDPGQGLRLIYYSQIVNDFQKGDIAEGYSVSREKKESFPLTVTSAQKNPTAFYLCASSTRDRAYEQYFGPGTRLTVT.

The J gene is TRBJ2-7, the V gene TRBV24-1; tentatively, D is TRBD2 (5 bases). The CDR3 contains 13 residues. Trimming took off 11 bases at V and 7 bases at J, with 20 bases between the two ends. Germline-derived CDR1 and CDR2 are KGHDR and SFDVKD. As DNA, the CDR3 is TGTGCCAGCAGGACTGGACCTGGGGTAGAGCAGTACTTC. Its protein product is CASRTGPGVEQYF.

V and J are TRBV28 and TRBJ1-5; unclear D gene. Germline loops: CDR1 MDHEN, CDR2 SYDVKM. The CDR3 is made up of 14 amino acids. The CDR3 here is CACNGRLGDQPQHF. The CDR3 DNA follows: TGTGCTTGTAACGGGCGACTGGGTGATCAGCCCCAGCATTTT.

This clonotype was counted once. The J gene is TRBJ2-1, the V gene TRBV27; D possibly corresponds to TRBD1 (5 bases). The V end was cut by 8 bases, the J end by 0 bases, with 11 bases between. CDR1 and CDR2 from the germline V gene are MNHEY and SMNVEV (reference sequence). The CDR3 extends over 14 amino acids. Here the CDR3 DNA reads TGTGCCAGCTATGGACATAACTCCTACAATGAGCAGTTCTTC. Residues: CASYGHNSYNEQFF.

This chain joins TRBV9 and TRBJ1-1, with no clear D. Trimming shortened V by 4 bases and J by 1 base, and 14 bases separated the two germline ends. Germline loops: CDR1 SGDLS, CDR2 YYNGEE. This CDR3 contains 15 residues. The chain's CDR3 is CASSPRTATNTEAFF. DNA of the CDR3: TGTGCCAGCAGCCCCCGGACGGCTACGAACACTGAAGCTTTCTTT.

The chain has TRBV30 and TRBJ2-7; D perhaps matches TRBD2 (6 bases). V gave up 6 bases and J gave up 4 bases, with 19 bases separating them. Germline-derived CDR1 and CDR2 are GTSNPN and SVGIG (reference sequence). This CDR3 has 14 amino acids. The CDR3 nucleotides read TGTGCCTGCGAGATGGGAGCAGGAGGGTACGAGCAGTACTTC. Translating gives CACEMGAGGYEQYF.

The V call is TRBV7-6, the J call TRBJ2-6; D might be TRBD1 (6 bases). In germline, CDR1 is SGHVS, CDR2 FNYEAQ. This CDR3 spans 16 amino acids. Trimming stripped 5 bases from V and 0 bases from J, with 11 bases between. The CDR3 DNA sequence: TGTGCCAGCAGCCACACACAGGGCTCTGGGGCCAACGTCCTGACTTTC. This sequence encodes CASSHTQGSGANVLTF.

This clonotype was counted between two and nine times. The rearrangement joins TRBV12-3 or TRBV12-4 to TRBJ1-1, with no clear D. The CDR3 spans 13 residues. The V end lost 3 bases, the J end lost 3 bases, and 8 bases lay between the germline ends. CDR3 amino acids: CASSFGPDTEAFF. The CDR3 DNA reads as TGTGCCAGCAGTTTTGGACCTGACACTGAAGCTTTCTTT.

This clonotype has only a few counts. The CDR3 loop is CAWSGGTPEQYF. CDR3 bases: TGTGCCTGGAGTGGGGGGACACCCGAGCAGTACTTC. The chain links TRBV30 to TRBJ2-7; possibly TRBD1 for D (6 bases). The CDR3 is 12 amino acids. Germline CDR1 GTSNPN, CDR2 SVGIG (reference sequence). V lost 1 base to trimming and J lost 6 bases, with 10 bases between them.

The rearrangement links TRBV30 to TRBJ1-1, with a tentative D call TRBD1 (5 bases). The V gene lost 2 bases and the J gene lost 5 bases, with 15 bases spanning the gap. The germline V gene has CDR1 GTSNPN and CDR2 SVGIG (reference sequence). There are 14 residues in the CDR3. CDR3 coding DNA: TGTGCCTGGAGTCTAGGACGGGGGATGACTGAAGCTTTCTTT. This sequence encodes CAWSLGRGMTEAFF.

V is TRBV24-1 and J is TRBJ2-1; 14 bases line up with TRBD2. The germline V gene has CDR1 KGHDR and CDR2 SFDVKD. With V trimmed by 3 bases and J by 10 bases, 7 bases remained unmatched. The CDR3 sequence is 16 residues long. CDR3 DNA sequence: TGTGCCACCAGTGATCCTGGACTAGCGGGAGGAAACGAGCAGTTCTTC. It encodes CATSDPGLAGGNEQFF.

This clonotype has just one count. The chain has TRBV29-1 and TRBJ1-2, with a weak D call TRBD1 (6 bases). Germline V gives CDR1 SQVTM, CDR2 ANQGSEA. V lost 5 bases and J 5 bases, leaving 15 bases between the germline ends. This CDR3 region has 13 residues. CDR3 sequence reads: CSVYKGEQYGYTF. In DNA form, the CDR3 reads TGCAGCGTTTACAAGGGGGAACAGTATGGCTACACCTTC. Full variable domain (outside the CDR3, taken from reference TRBV29-1 and TRBJ1-2): SAVISQKPSRDICQRGTSLTIQCQVDSQVTMMFWYRQQPGQSLTLIATANQGSEATYESGFVIDKFPISRPNLTFSTLTVSNMSPEDSSIYLCSVYKGEQYGYTFGSGTRLTVV.

CDR3 residues: CASSEAGVVDPLEPATQYF. CDR3 nucleotides: TGTGCCAGCAGTGAAGCGGGGGTAGTCGACCCTCTAGAACCGGCGACCCAGTACTTC. The chain joins TRBV6-1 to TRBJ2-5; either TRBD1 or TRBD2 may supply D (5 bases each). CDR3 length: 19 amino acids. The germline CDR1 and CDR2 sequences are MNHNS and SASEGT. The germline V and J ends were trimmed by 0 bases and 7 bases, with 27 bases remaining between them.

To note about this clonotype: The junction shows a germline mismatch at one end, possibly a read error. V gene TRBV9 combines with J gene TRBJ2-2, with 8 positions matching TRBD1. Germline loops: CDR1 SGDLS, CDR2 YYNGEE. CDR3 length: 15 amino acids. The CDR3 DNA sequence: TGTGTCAGCAGCGATGGACAGGGTAGCACCGGGGAGCTGTTTTTT. Translating gives CVSSDGQGSTGELFF.